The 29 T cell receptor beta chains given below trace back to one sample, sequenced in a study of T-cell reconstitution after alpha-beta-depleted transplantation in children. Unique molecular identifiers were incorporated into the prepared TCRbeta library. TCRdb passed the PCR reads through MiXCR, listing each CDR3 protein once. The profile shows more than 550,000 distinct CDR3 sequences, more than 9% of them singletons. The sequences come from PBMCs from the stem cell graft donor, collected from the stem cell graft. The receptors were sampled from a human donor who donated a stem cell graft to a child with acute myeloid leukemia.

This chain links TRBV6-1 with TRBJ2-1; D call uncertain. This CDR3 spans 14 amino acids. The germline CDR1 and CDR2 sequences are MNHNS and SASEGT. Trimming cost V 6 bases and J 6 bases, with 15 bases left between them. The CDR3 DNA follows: TGTGCCAGCAGAGTCCCAAAATTGGGCAATGAGCAGTTCTTC. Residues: CASRVPKLGNEQFF.

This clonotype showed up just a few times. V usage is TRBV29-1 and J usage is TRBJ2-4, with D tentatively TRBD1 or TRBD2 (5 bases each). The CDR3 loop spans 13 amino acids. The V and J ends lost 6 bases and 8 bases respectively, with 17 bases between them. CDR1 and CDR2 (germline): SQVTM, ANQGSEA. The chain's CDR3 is CSVYRGPRDIQYF. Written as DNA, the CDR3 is TGCAGCGTCTACCGGGGACCCAGGGACATTCAGTACTTC.

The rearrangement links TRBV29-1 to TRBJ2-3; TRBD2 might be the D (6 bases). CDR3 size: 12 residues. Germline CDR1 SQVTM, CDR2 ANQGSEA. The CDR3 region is CNGSPGGDTQYF. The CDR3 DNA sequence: TGCAATGGTTCTCCCGGAGGGGATACGCAGTATTTT.

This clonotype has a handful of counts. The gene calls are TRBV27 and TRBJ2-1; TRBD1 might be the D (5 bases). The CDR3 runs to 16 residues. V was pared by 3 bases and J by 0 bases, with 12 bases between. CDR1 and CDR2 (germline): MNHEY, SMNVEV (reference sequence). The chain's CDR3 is CASSFEGAYSYNEQFF. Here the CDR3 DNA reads TGTGCCAGCAGTTTTGAAGGGGCCTACTCCTACAATGAGCAGTTCTTC.

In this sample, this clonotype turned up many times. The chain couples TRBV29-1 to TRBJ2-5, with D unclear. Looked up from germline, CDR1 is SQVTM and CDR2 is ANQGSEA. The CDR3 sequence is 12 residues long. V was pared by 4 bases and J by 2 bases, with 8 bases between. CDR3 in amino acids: CSVVASQETQYF. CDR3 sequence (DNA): TGCAGCGTTGTGGCCAGTCAAGAGACCCAGTACTTC.

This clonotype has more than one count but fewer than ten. CDR3 DNA: TGCAGTGCTAGAGATTGGGACGGGTTGAAGACCCAGTACTTC. It encodes CSARDWDGLKTQYF. The gene calls are TRBV20-1 and TRBJ2-5; D tentatively reads TRBD1 or TRBD2 (5 bases each). In germline, CDR1 is DFQATT, CDR2 SNEGSKA (reference sequence). The V end was cut by 0 bases, the J end by 6 bases, with 14 bases between. The CDR3 sequence is 14 residues long.

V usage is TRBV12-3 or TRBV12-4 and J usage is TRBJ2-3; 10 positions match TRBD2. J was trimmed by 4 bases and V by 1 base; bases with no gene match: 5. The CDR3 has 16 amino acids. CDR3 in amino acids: CASSLDSGRAPDTQYF. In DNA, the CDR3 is TGTGCCAGCAGTTTAGACAGCGGGAGGGCCCCAGATACGCAGTATTTT.

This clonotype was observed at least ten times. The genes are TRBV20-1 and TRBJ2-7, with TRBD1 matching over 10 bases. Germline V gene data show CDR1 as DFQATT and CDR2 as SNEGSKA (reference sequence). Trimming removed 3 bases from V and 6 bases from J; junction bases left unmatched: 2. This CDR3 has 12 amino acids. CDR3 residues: CSASDRGLEQYF. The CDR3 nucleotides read TGCAGTGCTAGCGACAGGGGGCTCGAGCAGTACTTC.

In DNA, the CDR3 is TGTGCCAGCAGTAATTCTCACCAAGAGACCCAGTACTTC. It yields the protein CASSNSHQETQYF. The V and J genes are TRBV6-2 or TRBV6-3 and TRBJ2-5; D call uncertain. Trimming pared 5 bases from V and 0 bases from J, leaving 7 bases between. In germline, CDR1 is MNHEY, CDR2 SVGEGT. This CDR3 is built from 13 residues.

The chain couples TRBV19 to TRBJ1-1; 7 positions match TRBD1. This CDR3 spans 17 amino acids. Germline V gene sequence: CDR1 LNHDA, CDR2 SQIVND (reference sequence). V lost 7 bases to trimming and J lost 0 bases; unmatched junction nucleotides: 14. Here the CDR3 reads CASNEGDSPPLNTEAFF. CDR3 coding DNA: TGTGCCAGTAATGAGGGGGACAGCCCCCCCTTGAACACTGAAGCTTTCTTT.

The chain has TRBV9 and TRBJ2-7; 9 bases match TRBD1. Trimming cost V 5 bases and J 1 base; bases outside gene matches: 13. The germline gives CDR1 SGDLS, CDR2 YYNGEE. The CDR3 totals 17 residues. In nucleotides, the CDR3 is TGTGCCAGCAGGAACCCCGGGGTAGGGACAGGGTCCTACGAGCAGTACTTC. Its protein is CASRNPGVGTGSYEQYF.

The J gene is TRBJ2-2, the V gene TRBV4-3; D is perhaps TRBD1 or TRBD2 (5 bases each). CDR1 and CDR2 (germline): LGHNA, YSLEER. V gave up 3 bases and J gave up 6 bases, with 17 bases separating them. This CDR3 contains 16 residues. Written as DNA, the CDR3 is TGCGCCAGCAGCCAGGCTACCGGGACCTTTGCCGGGGAGCTGTTTTTT. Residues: CASSQATGTFAGELFF.

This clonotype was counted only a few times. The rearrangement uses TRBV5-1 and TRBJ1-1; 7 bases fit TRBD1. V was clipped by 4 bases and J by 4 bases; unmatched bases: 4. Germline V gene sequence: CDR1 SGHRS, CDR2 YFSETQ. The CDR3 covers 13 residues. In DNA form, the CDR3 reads TGCGCCAGCAGCGTGACAGGGCTCACTGAAGCTTTCTTT. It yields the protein CASSVTGLTEAFF.

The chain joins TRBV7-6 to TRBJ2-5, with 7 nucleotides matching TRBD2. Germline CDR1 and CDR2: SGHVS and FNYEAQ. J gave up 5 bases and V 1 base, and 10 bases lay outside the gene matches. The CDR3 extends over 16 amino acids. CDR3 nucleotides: TGTGCCAGCAGCTTAGTTTCGAGCGGGAATATCGAGACCCAGTACTTC. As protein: CASSLVSSGNIETQYF.

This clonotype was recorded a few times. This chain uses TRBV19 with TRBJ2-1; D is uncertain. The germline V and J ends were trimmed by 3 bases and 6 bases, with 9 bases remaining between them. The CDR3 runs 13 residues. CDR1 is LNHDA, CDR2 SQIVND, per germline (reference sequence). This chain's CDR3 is CASSIIMGNEQFF. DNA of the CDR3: TGTGCCAGTAGTATCATCATGGGCAATGAGCAGTTCTTC.

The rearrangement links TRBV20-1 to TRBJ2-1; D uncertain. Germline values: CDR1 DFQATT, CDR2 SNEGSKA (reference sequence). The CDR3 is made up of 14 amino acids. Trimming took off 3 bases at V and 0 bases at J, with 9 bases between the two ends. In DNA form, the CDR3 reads TGCAGTGCTAGGGTGGGTGTCTCCTACAATGAGCAGTTCTTC. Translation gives CSARVGVSYNEQFF.

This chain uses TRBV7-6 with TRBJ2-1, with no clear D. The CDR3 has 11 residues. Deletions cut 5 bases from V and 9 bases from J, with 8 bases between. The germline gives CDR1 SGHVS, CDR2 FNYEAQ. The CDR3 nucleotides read TGTGCCAGCAGCCCTAGTAGTGAGCAGTTCTTC. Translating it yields CASSPSSEQFF.

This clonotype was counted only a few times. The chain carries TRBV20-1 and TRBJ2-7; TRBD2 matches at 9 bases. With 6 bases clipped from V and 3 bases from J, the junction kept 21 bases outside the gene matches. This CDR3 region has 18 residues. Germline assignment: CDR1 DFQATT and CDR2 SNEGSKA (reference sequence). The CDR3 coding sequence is TGCAGTGCAGCAAAGCGGGAGGACCAGGCCTGGGGGTACTACGAGCAGTACTTC. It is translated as CSAAKREDQAWGYYEQYF.

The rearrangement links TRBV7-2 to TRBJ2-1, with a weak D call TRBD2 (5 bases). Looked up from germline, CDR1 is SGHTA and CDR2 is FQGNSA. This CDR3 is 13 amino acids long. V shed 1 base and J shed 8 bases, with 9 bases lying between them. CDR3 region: CASSLVGVHEQFF. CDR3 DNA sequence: TGTGCCAGCAGCTTAGTCGGGGTCCATGAGCAGTTCTTC.

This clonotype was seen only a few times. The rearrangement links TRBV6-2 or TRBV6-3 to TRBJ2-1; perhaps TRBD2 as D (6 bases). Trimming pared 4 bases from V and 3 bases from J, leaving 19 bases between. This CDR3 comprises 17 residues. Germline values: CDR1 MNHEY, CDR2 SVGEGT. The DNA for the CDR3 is TGTGCCAGCAGTTTGGGGTGGGGTGGCGGGGTCTACAATGAGCAGTTCTTC. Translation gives CASSLGWGGGVYNEQFF.

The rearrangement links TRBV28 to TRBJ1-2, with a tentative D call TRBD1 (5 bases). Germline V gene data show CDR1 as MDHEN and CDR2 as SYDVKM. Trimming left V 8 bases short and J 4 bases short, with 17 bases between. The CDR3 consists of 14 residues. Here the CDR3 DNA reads TGTGCCAGCGACGTATCTACAGGCGGCTATGGCTACACCTTC. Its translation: CASDVSTGGYGYTF.

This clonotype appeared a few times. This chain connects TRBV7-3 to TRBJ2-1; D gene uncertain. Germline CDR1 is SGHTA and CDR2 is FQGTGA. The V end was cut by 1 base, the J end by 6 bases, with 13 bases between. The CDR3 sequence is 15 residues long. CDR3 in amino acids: CASSLSRTIINEQFF. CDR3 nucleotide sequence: TGTGCCAGCAGCTTAAGTCGGACGATCATCAATGAGCAGTTCTTC. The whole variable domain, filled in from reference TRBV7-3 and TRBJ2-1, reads GAGVSQTPSNKVTEKGKYVELRCDPISGHTALYWYRQSLGQGPEFLIYFQGTGAADDSGLPNDRFFAVRPEGSVSTLKIQRTERGDSAVYLCASSLSRTIINEQFFGPGTRLTVL.

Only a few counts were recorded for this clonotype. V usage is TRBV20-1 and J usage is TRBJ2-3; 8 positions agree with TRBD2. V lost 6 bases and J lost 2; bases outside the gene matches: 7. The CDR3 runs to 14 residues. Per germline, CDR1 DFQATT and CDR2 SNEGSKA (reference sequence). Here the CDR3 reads CSAVTSGHTDTQYF. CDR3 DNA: TGCAGTGCCGTCACTAGCGGCCACACAGATACGCAGTATTTT.

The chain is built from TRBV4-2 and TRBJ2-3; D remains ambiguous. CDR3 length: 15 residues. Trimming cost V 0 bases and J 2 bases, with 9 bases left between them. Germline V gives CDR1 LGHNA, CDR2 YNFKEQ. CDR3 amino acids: CASSQDLALTDTQYF. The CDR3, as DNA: TGTGCCAGCAGCCAAGATTTAGCCCTCACAGATACGCAGTATTTT.

This CDR3 is CASSSAGQGREYF. The CDR3 bases are TGTGCCAGCAGCTCAGCTGGACAGGGGAGGGAGTACTTC. The V call is TRBV7-2, the J call TRBJ2-7, with 9 bases identical to TRBD1. In germline, CDR1 is SGHTA, CDR2 FQGNSA. J lost 11 bases, V lost 4 bases, and 9 bases had no gene match. This CDR3 contains 13 residues.

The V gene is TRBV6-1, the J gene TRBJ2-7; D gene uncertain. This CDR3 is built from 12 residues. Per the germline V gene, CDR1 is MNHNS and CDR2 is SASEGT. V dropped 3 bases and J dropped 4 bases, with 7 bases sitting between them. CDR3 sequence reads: CASSDPRYEQYF. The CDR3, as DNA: TGTGCCAGCAGTGACCCCCGGTACGAGCAGTACTTC.

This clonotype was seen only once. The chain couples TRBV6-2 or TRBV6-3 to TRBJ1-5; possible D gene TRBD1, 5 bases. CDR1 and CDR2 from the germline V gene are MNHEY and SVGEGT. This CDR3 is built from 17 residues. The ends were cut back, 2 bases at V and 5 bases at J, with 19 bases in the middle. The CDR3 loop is CASSYRVSGRRDQPQHF. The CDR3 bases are TGTGCCAGCAGTTACAGGGTCTCAGGGCGCAGGGATCAGCCCCAGCATTTT.

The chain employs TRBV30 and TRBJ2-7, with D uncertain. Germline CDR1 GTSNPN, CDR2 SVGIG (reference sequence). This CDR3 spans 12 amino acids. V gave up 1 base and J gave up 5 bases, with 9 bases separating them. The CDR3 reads CAWSEGSHEQYF. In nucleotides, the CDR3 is TGTGCCTGGAGTGAAGGGTCCCACGAGCAGTACTTC.

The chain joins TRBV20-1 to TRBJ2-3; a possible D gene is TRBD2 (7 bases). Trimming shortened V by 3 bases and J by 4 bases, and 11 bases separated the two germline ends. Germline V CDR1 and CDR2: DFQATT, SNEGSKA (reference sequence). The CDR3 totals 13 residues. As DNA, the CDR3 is TGCAGTGCTAGCGGGGGGCAGGCAGATACGCAGTATTTT. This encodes CSASGGQADTQYF.